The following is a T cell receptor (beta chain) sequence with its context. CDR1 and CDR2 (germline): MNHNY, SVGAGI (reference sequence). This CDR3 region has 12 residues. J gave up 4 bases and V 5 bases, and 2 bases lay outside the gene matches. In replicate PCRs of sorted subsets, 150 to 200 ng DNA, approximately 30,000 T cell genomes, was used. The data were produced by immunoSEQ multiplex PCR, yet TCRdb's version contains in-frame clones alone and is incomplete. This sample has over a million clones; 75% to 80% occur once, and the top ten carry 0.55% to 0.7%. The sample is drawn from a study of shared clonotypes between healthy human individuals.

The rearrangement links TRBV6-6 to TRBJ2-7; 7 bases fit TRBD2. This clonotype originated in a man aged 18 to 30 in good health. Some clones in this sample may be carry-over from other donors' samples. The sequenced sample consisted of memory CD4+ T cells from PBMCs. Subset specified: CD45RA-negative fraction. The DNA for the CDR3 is TGTGCCAGCAGTCAAGCGGGATACGAGCAGTACTTC. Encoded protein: CASSQAGYEQYF.